This TCR beta chain derives from a study of shared clonotypes between healthy human individuals. Overall study: Each donor contributed plates that comprised three CD4 naive, three CD4 memory, two CD8 naive and one CD8 memory.

The CDR3 runs to 17 residues. Germline V lookup: CDR1 SEHNR, CDR2 FQNEAQ (reference sequence). V lost 6 bases, J lost 1 base, and 18 bases lay in between. Execution of the assay was at deep level. Generated by immunoSEQ multiplex PCR, the TCRdb table keeps only in-frame clones and is missing some. This sample carries about 1.1 million clones, roughly 80% of them seen once, and the ten largest clones take roughly 0.9%. The chain is built from TRBV7-9 and TRBJ2-2; tentatively, D is TRBD1 (6 bases). Source material: memory CD4+ T cells from PBMCs. Subset given: CD45RA-negative fraction. The sequence was collected from a man younger than 35 in good health. Some clones in this sample may be carry-over from other donors' samples. This chain's CDR3 is CASRFQGPAVNTGELFF. The CDR3 bases are TGTGCCAGCAGGTTCCAGGGGCCTGCGGTGAACACCGGGGAGCTGTTTTTT.